The present T cell receptor beta chain was sequenced within a study of blood T cell repertoires in COVID-19. Turning to the study itself: There were acute and convalescent COVID-19 samples, and they came from the United States, Italy and Spain. Nucleic acid was either cDNA or gDNA, and it came from T cells, B-cell-depleted T cells, or PBMCs.

In the study's own analysis: Reference gene primer amplification in the assay estimated nucleated cell counts. The protocol was immunoSEQ multiplex PCR, while the TCRdb copy is restricted to in-frame clones and leaves out a portion. Clone size and the V and J calls come from that table; the DNA yielded D and trimming. The sample consists of over 200,000 clones, around 90% of them appearing once. After removal of 3 bases from V and 7 bases from J, the junction contained 10 bases not matched to a gene. This CDR3 contains 16 residues. Germline V CDR1 and CDR2: MGHRA, YSYEKL. The sample was peripheral blood. The J gene is TRBJ1-5, the V gene TRBV4-1; TRBD1 matches at 9 bases. The receptor's source is a woman under 30 who had recovered from COVID-19. The CDR3 sequence: CASSHDRWTGVQPQHF. The CDR3 DNA is TGCGCCAGCAGCCACGATAGGTGGACAGGGGTGCAGCCCCAGCATTTT.